These T cell receptor beta chains were read from a single sample in a study of early T cells in non-severe SARS-CoV-2 infection. TCRdb redid the calling of the 5' RACE reads with MiXCR, one entry per CDR3 protein. The sample yields some 30,000 distinct CDR3 sequences, 3% to 5% seen once. Sequenced material: whole blood. Receptors were obtained from an adult who was a healthcare worker with PCR-confirmed SARS-CoV-2 infection or an uninfected control (not recorded which). Each CDR3 is given without its conserved first and last residue.

>TRBV7-7
ASSLAATDTQY
>TRBV3-1
ASSQDVWDSGNTGELF
>TRBV5-4
ASSLLRDTEAF
>TRBV25-1
ASSVAAYEQY
>TRBV12-3/TRBV12-4
ASRLQGMNTEAF
>TRBV2
ASDMQETQY
>TRBV5-6
ASSSGRPGQEFSNYGYT
>TRBV21-1
ASNQGSGSTTGELF
>TRBV20-1
SATTRTNTGELF
>TRBV7-2
ASSLGQNMNTEAF
>TRBV11-2
ASSLGGKNTEAF
>TRBV4-2
ASSLVTGTGELF
>TRBV20-1
SARVTVSTDTQY
>TRBV9
ASSSEEAGYTDTQY
>TRBV27
ASITKREGTYNEQF
>TRBV6-6
ASSPALAKNIQY
>TRBV29-1
SVAGSNYGYT
>TRBV5-1
ASRMGGNTGELF
>TRBV6-4
ASSDTVGAYNEQF
>TRBV6-5
ASRRGQAGTRAYEQY
>TRBV3-1
ASSPGLTDTQY
>TRBV11-1
ASSGTRDRASYNEQF
>TRBV7-9
ASSLALSYEQY
>TRBV18
ASSPPVGDNEQF
>TRBV20-1
SAPDRSSGNTIY
>TRBV7-3
ASSPTPGGKLF
>TRBV4-1
ASSQVMPRGTGELF
>TRBV27
ASTKQGFYNEQF
>TRBV4-1
ASSQLRNTGELF
>TRBV14
ASSQALLGSPLH
>TRBV5-1
ASSPGRNFQETQY
>TRBV9
ASSVEGQGTDTQY
>TRBV5-1
ASSLLLAGSTDTQY
>TRBV2
ASSYTMDTQY
>TRBV12-3/TRBV12-4
ASSLAVGNRPSYGYT
>TRBV28
ASSFSDRLTDTQY
>TRBV29-1
SGTGDFGIQY
>TRBV29-1
SAQSRDVGNEQF
>TRBV12-3/TRBV12-4
ASSHGYNEQF
>TRBV10-3
ASQGASGQQETQY
>TRBV4-3
ASSQDLAGGPNTGELF
>TRBV12-3/TRBV12-4
ASNMAGLTEAF
>TRBV7-9
ASSLESETQY
>TRBV4-3
ASSLAAGGPYEQY